The 21 T cell receptor delta chains listed next were all sequenced from one sample in a study of gammadelta T cells in human blood. TCRdb re-called the RT-PCR reads using CATT. The table records roughly 1,300 delta-chain clones, around 30% of them present only once. The sample comprised non-Vgamma9Vdelta2 gamma-delta T cells from fetal blood. The receptors stem from a human fetus.

Concerning this clone: A far larger clone is just one base off, so this is likely a read error. The chain is built from TRAV38-2/DV8 and TRDJ1, with D possibly being TRDD3 (8 bases). In germline, CDR1 is TSESDYY, CDR2 QEAYKQQN. The CDR3 is made up of 22 amino acids. The V end lost 0 bases, the J end lost 1 base, and 31 bases lay between the germline ends. The CDR3 coding sequence is TGTGCTTATAGGAGCGATATTCCTACCCTCGGGGAGGGGGATAGAGGCACCGATAAACTCATCTTT. Its translation: CAYRSDIPTLGEGDRGTDKLIF.

This clone was found a few times. This sequence may be a read error, since a much larger clone differs from it by one base. The chain recombines TRDV2 with TRDJ3; 8 positions agree with TRDD3. There are 18 residues in the CDR3. CDR1 and CDR2 (germline): GEAIGNYY, EKD. CDR3 residues: CACYTVGGSSWDTRQMFF. The CDR3 DNA sequence: TGTGCCTGTTACACCGTTGGGGGATCATCCTGGGACACCCGACAGATGTTTTTC.

In this sample, this clone is large. This specimen includes other DNA sequences encoding the same CDR3. This sequence joins TRDV1 and TRDJ1, with 10 bases lining up with TRDD3. Looked up from germline, CDR1 is TSWWSYY and CDR2 is QGS. CDR3 length equals 19 residues. J lost 0 bases, V lost 0 bases, and 10 bases had no gene match. The CDR3 nucleotides read TGTGCTCTTGGGGAACTGGTGGGGGATACCTCTCCGTACACCGATAAACTCATCTTT. Translated: CALGELVGDTSPYTDKLIF.

As for this clone: This likely came from a read error, as a far larger clone is one base away. At the DNA level, this CDR3 is encoded by other sequences in the same sample as well. This rearrangement joins TRDV3 to TRDJ1; TRDD3 aligns across 7 bases. The CDR3 has 13 amino acids. Trimming at V came to 4 bases and at J to 6 bases, leaving 11 bases not matched to a gene. Germline assignment: CDR1 TVYSNPD and CDR2 GDNSRS (reference sequence). CDR3 nucleotide sequence: TGTGCCTACACACGGTTGGGGGAGAATAAACTCATCTTT. This gives the protein CAYTRLGENKLIF.

Comments on this clone: A read error may explain this, as a much larger clone is one base away. The V and J genes are TRDV3 and TRDJ2; 10 bases map to TRDD3. CDR3 size: 14 residues. J lost 1 base, V lost 5 bases, and 4 bases had no gene match. Germline loops: CDR1 TVYSNPD, CDR2 GDNSRS (reference sequence). This CDR3 reads CATWGICLTAQLFF. CDR3 DNA: TGTGCCACCTGGGGGATATGTTTGACAGCACAACTCTTCTTT.

This clone is large. The chain employs TRDV1 and TRDJ1; D remains ambiguous. Germline CDR1 is TSWWSYY and CDR2 is QGS. The CDR3 runs 10 residues. The DNA for the CDR3 is TGTGCCTTGTACACCGATAAACTCATCTTT. This translates into CALYTDKLIF.

Details on this clone: Since a much larger clone is just one base distant, this may be a read error. This chain uses TRAV38-2/DV8 with TRDJ1, with D unresolved. CDR1 TSESDYY and CDR2 QEAYKQQN come from the germline V gene. Trimming took 10 bases from V and 4 from J, leaving 35 bases between them. The CDR3 has 19 amino acids. For the CDR3, the DNA is TGTGCTGATTTCCCCTCCCCCACTCGCGATTCGGCGTACAGCGATAAACTCATCTTT. This codes for CADFPSPTRDSAYSDKLIF.

Comments on this clone: A much larger clone differs from this one at a single base, so this may be a read error. This chain links TRDV1 with TRDJ2; TRDD3 matches 7 bases. Germline V gene sequence: CDR1 TSWWSYY, CDR2 QGS. V was clipped by 2 bases and J by 3 bases; unmatched bases: 21. The length of the CDR3 is 21 residues. CDR3 in amino acids: CALGETFPTYWGVALTAQLFF. The CDR3 DNA reads TGTGCTCTTGGGGAAACGTTCCCTACGTACTGGGGAGTTGCGCTGACAGCACAACTCTTCTTT.

To note about this clone: This clone may be a read error of a much larger clone one base away. The chain uses TRDV1 and TRDJ2, with 8 nucleotides matching TRDD3. Germline values: CDR1 TSWWSYY, CDR2 QGS. Trimming removed 3 bases from V and 0 bases from J; junction bases left unmatched: 24. The CDR3 runs to 23 residues. The CDR3 loop reads CALGDPGGGGFACGCALTAQLFF. Here the CDR3 DNA reads TGTGCTCTTGGGGACCCGGGAGGTGGGGGATTTGCCTGTGGTTGTGCTTTGACAGCACAACTCTTCTTT.

This clone showed up just a few times. V and J are TRDV1 and TRDJ1, with 8 bases that match TRDD3. Germline assignment: CDR1 TSWWSYY and CDR2 QGS. This CDR3 is built from 21 residues. V was clipped by 3 bases and J by 3 bases; unmatched bases: 24. This CDR3 is CALGEPLPLYWGPPCADKLIF. CDR3 nucleotides: TGTGCTCTTGGGGAGCCCCTTCCCCTATACTGGGGGCCCCCGTGCGCCGATAAACTCATCTTT.

In this sample, this clone is large. This chain joins TRDV1 and TRDJ1, with 9 bases fitting TRDD3. Germline lookup yields CDR1 TSWWSYY and CDR2 QGS. V dropped 0 bases and J dropped 0; count of bases not matched to a gene: 23. CDR3 length: 23 amino acids. Here the CDR3 reads CALGELRGPGGPYWGTYTDKLIF. DNA of the CDR3: TGTGCTCTTGGGGAACTACGGGGGCCAGGGGGCCCCTACTGGGGGACGTACACCGATAAACTCATCTTT.

By share of the sample, this clone is large. The chain employs TRDV3 and TRDJ3; unclear D gene. CDR1 and CDR2 from the germline V gene are TVYSNPD and GDNSRS (reference sequence). The ends were cut back, 3 bases at V and 3 bases at J, with 21 bases in the middle. The CDR3 extends over 18 amino acids. As DNA, the CDR3 is TGTGCCTTACTACGGGTCTCCCCAGGAGGCTGGGACACCCGACAGATGTTTTTC. This sequence encodes CALLRVSPGGWDTRQMFF.

Only one count was recorded for this clone. The genes are TRDV1 and TRDJ2; 11 bases agree with TRDD3. The CDR3 spans 18 residues. From germline, CDR1 is TSWWSYY and CDR2 QGS. V lost 3 bases and J lost 11; bases outside the gene matches: 17. The CDR3 loop reads CALGDPSCTGGYFGQLFF. Written as DNA, the CDR3 is TGTGCTCTTGGGGATCCCAGCTGTACTGGGGGATATTTTGGTCAACTCTTCTTT.

About this clone itself: A much larger clone sits a single nucleotide away, making a read error possible. The genes are TRDV1 and TRDJ1; 8 bases are shared with TRDD3. The CDR3 is 20 amino acids. From germline, CDR1 is TSWWSYY and CDR2 QGS. Unmatched junction bases numbered 18, after V lost 0 bases and J lost 3 bases. This chain's CDR3 is CALGELLPDTYWGSPDKLIF. CDR3 DNA sequence: TGTGCTCTTGGGGAACTACTTCCGGATACGTACTGGGGGTCTCCCGATAAACTCATCTTT.

This clone counts as large. The genes are TRDV1 and TRDJ1; TRDD3 matches 11 bases. There are 21 residues in the CDR3. Looked up from germline, CDR1 is TSWWSYY and CDR2 is QGS. With V trimmed by 0 bases and J by 3 bases, 18 bases remained unmatched. The CDR3: CALGELIPHGVLGDIADKLIF. DNA of the CDR3: TGTGCTCTTGGGGAACTCATCCCCCACGGGGTACTGGGGGATATCGCCGATAAACTCATCTTT.

This clone is medium-sized. V and J are TRDV1 and TRDJ2; 8 bases map to TRDD3. J gave up 1 base and V 0 bases, and 25 bases lay outside the gene matches. Germline V CDR1 and CDR2: TSWWSYY, QGS. The CDR3 extends over 24 amino acids. In DNA form, the CDR3 reads TGTGCTCTTGGGGAACTAGTTAACTCCCGACTACTGGGGGCTTCCTTCCATTTGACAGCACAACTCTTCTTT. It encodes CALGELVNSRLLGASFHLTAQLFF.

This clone qualifies as large (0.1 to 1%). The V and J genes are TRAV38-2/DV8 and TRDJ1, with 12 bases lining up with TRDD3. Germline CDR1 is TSESDYY and CDR2 is QEAYKQQN. The CDR3 extends over 18 amino acids. Trimming at V came to 2 bases and at J to 3 bases, leaving 11 bases not matched to a gene. The CDR3 sequence: CAYRSMSTGGYYSDKLIF. CDR3 bases: TGTGCTTATAGGAGTATGAGCACTGGGGGATACTACTCCGATAAACTCATCTTT.

The chain joins TRDV1 to TRDJ2, with 8 bases identical to TRDD3. The trim removed 0 bases at V and 4 bases at J, leaving 13 bases unmatched. The length of the CDR3 is 19 residues. Germline lookup yields CDR1 TSWWSYY and CDR2 QGS. CDR3 DNA sequence: TGTGCTCTTGGGGAACTTCGACCTACGGGGGATATGCGGACAGCACAACTCTTCTTT. Protein: CALGELRPTGDMRTAQLFF.

Remarks on this clone: With only one base between it and a far larger clone, this is likely a read error. The sample has other DNA sequences that encode this CDR3 too. This sequence joins TRDV3 and TRDJ1, with TRDD3 matching 13 bases. CDR3 length: 21 amino acids. CDR1 and CDR2 from the germline V gene are TVYSNPD and GDNSRS (reference sequence). The CDR3 spells CAFTLPPSTGGYAPDTDKLIF. CDR3 coding DNA: TGTGCCTTTACACTTCCCCCCAGTACTGGGGGATACGCCCCAGACACCGATAAGCTCATCTTT. The variable domain in full, completed from reference TRDV3 and TRDJ1, reads CDKVTQSSPDQTVASGSEVVLLCTYDTVYSNPDLFWYRIRPDYSFQFVFYGDNSRSEGADFTQGRFSVKHILTQKAFHLVISPVRTEDSATYYCAFTLPPSTGGYAPDTDKLIFGKGTRVTVEP.

In the case of this clone: This may arise from a read error, as a much more abundant clone is one base away. Other DNA sequences in the sample encode the same CDR3. The chain recombines TRAV29/DV5 with TRDJ4; 13 bases are shared with TRDD3. Germline CDR1 is NSMFDY and CDR2 is ISSIKDK. The CDR3 consists of 14 residues. DNA for the CDR3: TGTGCGGCAAGTACTGGGGGATACGGAGGGACCCTGATCTTT. Translated, it gives CAASTGGYGGTLIF.

With respect to this clone: This could be a read error, since a much larger clone is one nucleotide away. The rearrangement uses TRDV3 and TRDJ2; 8 bases match TRDD3. Germline V gives CDR1 TVYSNPD, CDR2 GDNSRS (reference sequence). V dropped 5 bases and J dropped 6; count of bases not matched to a gene: 11. The CDR3 contains 14 residues. CDR3 coding DNA: TGTGCCGTTCCGAGGGATACGCCGCCAGCACAACTCTTCTTT. Translating it yields CAVPRDTPPAQLFF.